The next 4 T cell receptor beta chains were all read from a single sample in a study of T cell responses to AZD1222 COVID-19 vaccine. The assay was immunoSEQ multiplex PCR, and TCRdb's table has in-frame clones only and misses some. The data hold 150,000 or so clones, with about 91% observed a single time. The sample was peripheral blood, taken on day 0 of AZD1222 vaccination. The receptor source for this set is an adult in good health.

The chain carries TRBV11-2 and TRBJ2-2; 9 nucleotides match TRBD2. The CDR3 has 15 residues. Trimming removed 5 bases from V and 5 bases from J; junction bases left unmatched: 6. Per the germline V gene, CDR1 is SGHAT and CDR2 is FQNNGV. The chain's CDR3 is CASSALAGITGELFF. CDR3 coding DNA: TGTGCCAGCAGCGCTCTAGCGGGAATTACCGGGGAGCTGTTTTTT.

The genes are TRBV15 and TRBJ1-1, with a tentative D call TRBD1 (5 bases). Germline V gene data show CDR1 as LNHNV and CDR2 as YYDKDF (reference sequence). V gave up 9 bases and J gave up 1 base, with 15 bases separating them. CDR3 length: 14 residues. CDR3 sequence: CATGDLDTNTEAFF. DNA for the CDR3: TGTGCCACAGGGGACTTAGACACGAACACTGAAGCTTTCTTT.

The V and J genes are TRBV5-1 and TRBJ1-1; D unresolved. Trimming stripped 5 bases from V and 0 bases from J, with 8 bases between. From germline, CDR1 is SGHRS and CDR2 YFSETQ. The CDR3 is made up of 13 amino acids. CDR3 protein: CASRLGMNTEAFF. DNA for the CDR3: TGCGCCAGCAGGCTGGGTATGAACACTGAAGCTTTCTTT.

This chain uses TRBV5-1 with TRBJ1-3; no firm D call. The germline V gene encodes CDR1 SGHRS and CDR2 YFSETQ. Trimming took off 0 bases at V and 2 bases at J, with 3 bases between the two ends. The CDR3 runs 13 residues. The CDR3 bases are TGCGCCAGCAGCTTGGAGCCTGGAAACACCATATATTTT. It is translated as CASSLEPGNTIYF.